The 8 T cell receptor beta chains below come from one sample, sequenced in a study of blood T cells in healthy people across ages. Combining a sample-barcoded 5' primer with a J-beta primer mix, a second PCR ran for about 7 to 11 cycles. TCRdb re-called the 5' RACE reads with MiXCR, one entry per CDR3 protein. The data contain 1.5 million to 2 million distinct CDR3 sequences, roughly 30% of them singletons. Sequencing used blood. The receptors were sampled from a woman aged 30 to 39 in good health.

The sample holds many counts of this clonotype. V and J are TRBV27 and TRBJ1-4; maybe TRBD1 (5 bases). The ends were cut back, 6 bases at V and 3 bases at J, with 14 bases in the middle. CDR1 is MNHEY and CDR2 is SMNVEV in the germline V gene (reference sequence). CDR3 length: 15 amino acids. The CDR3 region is CASSRIGAANEKLFF. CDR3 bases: TGTGCCAGCAGCCGCATAGGGGCGGCTAATGAAAAACTGTTTTTT.

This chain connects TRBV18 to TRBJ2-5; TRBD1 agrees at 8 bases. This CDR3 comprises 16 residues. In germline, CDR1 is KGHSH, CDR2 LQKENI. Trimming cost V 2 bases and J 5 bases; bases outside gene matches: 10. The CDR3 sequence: CASSPSPTGAPETQYF. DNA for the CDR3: TGTGCCAGCTCACCAAGTCCGACAGGGGCTCCCGAGACCCAGTACTTC. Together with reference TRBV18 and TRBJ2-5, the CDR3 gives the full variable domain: NAGVMQNPRHLVRRRGQEARLRCSPMKGHSHVYWYRQLPEEGLKFMVYLQKENIIDESGMPKERFSAEFPKEGPSILRIQQVVRGDSAAYFCASSPSPTGAPETQYFGPGTRLLVL.

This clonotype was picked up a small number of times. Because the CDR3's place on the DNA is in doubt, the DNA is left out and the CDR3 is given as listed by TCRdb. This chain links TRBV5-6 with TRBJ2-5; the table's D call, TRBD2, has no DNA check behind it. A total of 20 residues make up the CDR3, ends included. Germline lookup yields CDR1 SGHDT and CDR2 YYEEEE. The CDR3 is CASSSSILGLAGVAQETQYF.

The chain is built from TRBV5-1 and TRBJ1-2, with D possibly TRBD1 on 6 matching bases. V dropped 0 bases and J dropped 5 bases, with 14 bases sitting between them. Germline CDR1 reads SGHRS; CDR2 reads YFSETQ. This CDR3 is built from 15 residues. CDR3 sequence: CASSLAGRGEYGYTF. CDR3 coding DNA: TGCGCCAGCAGCTTGGCCGGCAGGGGTGAATATGGCTACACCTTC. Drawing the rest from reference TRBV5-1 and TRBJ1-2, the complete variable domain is KAGVTQTPRYLIKTRGQQVTLSCSPISGHRSVSWYQQTPGQGLQFLFEYFSETQRNKGNFPGRFSGRQFSNSRSEMNVSTLELGDSALYLCASSLAGRGEYGYTFGSGTRLTVV.

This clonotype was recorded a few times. The CDR3 sequence is CASSFQTGSREQYF. CDR3 DNA sequence: TGTGCCAGCAGCTTTCAGACAGGGTCTAGGGAGCAGTACTTC. The rearrangement joins TRBV7-2 to TRBJ2-7, with 7 bases fitting TRBD1. The CDR3 length is 14 residues. Losses at the gene ends were 3 bases for V and 7 bases for J; bases not matched to a gene: 9. The germline gives CDR1 SGHTA, CDR2 FQGNSA.

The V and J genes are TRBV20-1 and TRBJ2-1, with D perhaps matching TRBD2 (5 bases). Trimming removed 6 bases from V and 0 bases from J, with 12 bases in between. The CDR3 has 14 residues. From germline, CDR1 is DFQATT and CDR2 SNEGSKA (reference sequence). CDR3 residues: CSASGSSSYNEQFF. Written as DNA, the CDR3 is TGCAGTGCGAGCGGTTCCAGCTCCTACAATGAGCAGTTCTTC.

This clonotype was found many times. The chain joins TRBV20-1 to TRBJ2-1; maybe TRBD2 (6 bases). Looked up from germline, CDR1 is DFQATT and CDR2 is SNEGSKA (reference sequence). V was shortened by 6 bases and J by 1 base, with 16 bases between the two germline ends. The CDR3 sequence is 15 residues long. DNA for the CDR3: TGCAGTGCAGCCCCAGGCGGGGCTTCCTACAATGAGCAGTTCTTC. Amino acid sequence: CSAAPGGASYNEQFF.

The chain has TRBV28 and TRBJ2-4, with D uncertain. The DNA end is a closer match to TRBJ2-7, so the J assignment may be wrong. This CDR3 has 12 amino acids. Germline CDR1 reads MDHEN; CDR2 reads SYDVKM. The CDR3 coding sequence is TGTGCCAGCAGTCCTAAGCAATACGAGCAGTACTTC. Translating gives CASSPKQYEQYF.